The 18 T cell receptor beta chains below come from one sample, sequenced in a study of blood T cell repertoires in COVID-19 (dated by TCRdb to 2020 to 2022). Receptor amplification or capture employed the immunoSEQ multiplex PCR assay. In its TCRdb copy, this immuneACCESS table keeps in-frame sequences only and misses some clones. Where compared with another copy, unresolved V genes explain less than half of these, and the others have no known cause. The sample profile shows under 75,000 clones; approximately 80% of them were found once. The ten most abundant clones make up around a sixth of the sample. Sample: peripheral blood. The receptors derive from a man between 70 and 80 years old who had recovered from COVID-19.

Details on this clone: The sample carries other DNA sequences with the same CDR3. The rearrangement uses TRBV29-1 and TRBJ2-7, with 9 bases identical to TRBD2. J was trimmed by 3 bases and V by 4 bases; bases with no gene match: 7. Germline V lookup: CDR1 SQVTM, CDR2 ANQGSEA. The CDR3 covers 14 residues. CDR3 protein: CSVGGAGGSYEQYF. DNA of the CDR3: TGCAGCGTTGGGGGTGCGGGGGGGAGCTACGAGCAGTACTTC.

The rearrangement links TRBV5-1 to TRBJ1-4; D not resolved. The length of the CDR3 is 15 residues. Germline loops: CDR1 SGHRS, CDR2 YFSETQ. V was clipped by 1 base and J by 0 bases, with 7 bases between them. The CDR3 coding sequence is TGCGCCAGCAGCTTGTTTCCCTCAACTAATGAAAAACTGTTTTTT. This gives the protein CASSLFPSTNEKLFF. The full variable domain, its missing parts supplied by reference TRBV5-1 and TRBJ1-4, is KAGVTQTPRYLIKTRGQQVTLSCSPISGHRSVSWYQQTPGQGLQFLFEYFSETQRNKGNFPGRFSGRQFSNSRSEMNVSTLELGDSALYLCASSLFPSTNEKLFFGSGTQLSVL.

The chain recombines TRBV6-2 or TRBV6-3 with TRBJ2-7, with 8 nucleotides matching TRBD2. CDR1 is MNHEY and CDR2 is SVGEGT in the germline V gene. The CDR3 length is 15 residues. After removal of 4 bases from V and 5 bases from J, the junction contained 10 bases not matched to a gene. The CDR3, as DNA: TGTGCCAGCAGTTGGAAGGCGGGAGGACGACACGAGCAGTACTTC. This codes for CASSWKAGGRHEQYF.

This clone was observed once. This chain joins TRBV5-4 and TRBJ1-3; the match to TRBD1 covers 11 bases. Trimming removed 0 bases from V and 0 bases from J; junction bases left unmatched: 2. Per the germline V gene, CDR1 is SGHNT and CDR2 is YYREEE (reference sequence). This CDR3 region has 17 residues. The CDR3 spells CASSLAGTGGSGNTIYF. In nucleotides, the CDR3 is TGTGCCAGCAGCTTGGCCGGGACAGGGGGCTCTGGAAACACCATATATTTT.

The chain uses TRBV6-5 and TRBJ2-7; TRBD1 matches 8 bases. The CDR3 sequence is 15 residues long. Germline-derived CDR1 and CDR2 are MNHEY and SVGAGI. With V trimmed by 4 bases and J by 3 bases, 8 bases remained unmatched. The CDR3 loop reads CASSSTPGQVYEQYF. Here the CDR3 DNA reads TGTGCCAGCAGTTCTACCCCGGGACAGGTCTACGAGCAGTACTTC.

V usage is TRBV2 and J usage is TRBJ2-1, with TRBD1 identical over 11 bases. After removal of 10 bases from V and 0 bases from J, the junction contained 2 bases not matched to a gene. CDR1 is SNHLY and CDR2 is FYNNEI in the germline V gene. The CDR3 consists of 14 residues. The CDR3 region has the DNA TGTGCCACGGGGACAGGGGGCTCCTACAATGAGCAGTTCTTC. This gives the protein CATGTGGSYNEQFF.

This clone occurred a few times. V is TRBV28 and J is TRBJ2-3, with D possibly being TRBD2 (5 bases). Germline V gene data show CDR1 as MDHEN and CDR2 as SYDVKM. CDR3 length: 14 residues. V dropped 5 bases and J dropped 0 bases, with 9 bases sitting between them. CDR3 bases: TGTGCCAGCAGTGAAGCGGCTAGCACAGATACGCAGTATTTT. Protein: CASSEAASTDTQYF.

This chain joins TRBV7-9 and TRBJ2-1; D possibly corresponds to TRBD1 (5 bases). This CDR3 has 12 amino acids. V lost 0 bases to trimming and J lost 10 bases, with 7 bases between them. Germline CDR1 reads SEHNR; CDR2 reads FQNEAQ (reference sequence). CDR3 DNA sequence: TGTGCCAGCAGCTTAGCGGGGCAGGAGCAGTTCTTC. Its protein product is CASSLAGQEQFF.

V usage is TRBV6-5 and J usage is TRBJ1-1, with D perhaps matching TRBD1 (6 bases). V gave up 6 bases and J gave up 1 base, with 12 bases separating them. Per the germline V gene, CDR1 is MNHEY and CDR2 is SVGAGI. The CDR3 covers 14 residues. CDR3 sequence reads: CASRSGQSNTEAFF. Written as DNA, the CDR3 is TGTGCCAGCAGATCGGGACAATCGAACACTGAAGCTTTCTTT.

This clone occurred once. The V and J genes are TRBV7-9 and TRBJ1-3, with 9 bases that match TRBD1. V was clipped by 4 bases and J by 7 bases; unmatched bases: 8. Germline V gene lookup returns CDR1 SEHNR and CDR2 FQNEAQ (reference sequence). The CDR3 covers 15 residues. In nucleotides, the CDR3 is TGTGCCAGCAGCTCCACTGGGACAGGGAAGAACACCATATATTTT. Translated: CASSSTGTGKNTIYF.

The V gene is TRBV19, the J gene TRBJ1-6; maybe TRBD1 (6 bases). Per germline, CDR1 LNHDA and CDR2 SQIVND (reference sequence). CDR3 length equals 16 residues. The V end was cut by 7 bases, the J end by 5 bases, with 18 bases between. The CDR3: CASTDAGTLNNSPLHF. CDR3 in DNA: TGTGCCAGTACCGACGCCGGGACATTGAATAATTCACCCCTCCACTTT.

The rearrangement joins TRBV15 to TRBJ2-1, with 9 nucleotides matching TRBD1. The CDR3 length is 15 residues. CDR1 is LNHNV and CDR2 is YYDKDF in the germline V gene (reference sequence). CDR3 residues: CATGRDRGSYNEQFF. The CDR3 DNA follows: TGTGCGACCGGGAGAGACAGGGGGTCGTACAATGAGCAGTTCTTC.

The V call is TRBV19, the J call TRBJ2-1; 10 bases are a match to TRBD2. Trimming took 3 bases from V and 5 from J; bases not matched to a gene: 7. Germline CDR1 is LNHDA and CDR2 is SQIVND (reference sequence). This CDR3 has 16 amino acids. The CDR3 reads CASSMNSGRFNNEQFF. The CDR3 DNA follows: TGTGCCAGTAGTATGAATAGCGGGAGGTTCAACAATGAGCAGTTCTTC.

The J gene is TRBJ2-3, the V gene TRBV5-8; 7 positions agree with TRBD1. Germline trimming cut 2 bases from V and 1 base from J; bases unmatched to any gene: 4. Per the germline V gene, CDR1 is SGHTS and CDR2 is YDEGEE. The CDR3 sequence is 15 residues long. The CDR3 nucleotides are TGTGCCAGCAGCTTTCGTCAGGGGGGCACAGATACGCAGTATTTT. This translates into CASSFRQGGTDTQYF.

V gene TRBV6-2 or TRBV6-3 combines with J gene TRBJ2-2, with a weak D call TRBD1 (6 bases). The CDR3 length is 17 residues. Germline V lookup: CDR1 MNHEY, CDR2 SVGEGT. Trimming took 2 bases from V and 2 from J, leaving 15 bases between them. CDR3 residues: CASSYPTPGVNTGELFF. The CDR3 DNA sequence: TGTGCCAGCAGTTACCCCACCCCAGGGGTAAACACCGGGGAGCTGTTTTTT.

The chain employs TRBV29-1 and TRBJ1-2; D perhaps matches TRBD1 (5 bases). Per germline, CDR1 SQVTM and CDR2 ANQGSEA. The CDR3 covers 13 residues. The CDR3 is CSGGDRDNYGYTF. The CDR3 DNA reads as TGCAGTGGGGGGGACCGGGACAACTATGGCTACACCTTC.

Only one count was recorded for this clone. The chain carries TRBV18 and TRBJ1-6; the match to TRBD1 covers 8 bases. CDR1 is KGHSH, CDR2 LQKENI, per germline. CDR3 length: 16 amino acids. Trimming took 3 bases from V and 7 from J; bases not matched to a gene: 8. The CDR3 sequence: CASSPNRDRWNSPLHF. For the CDR3, the DNA is TGTGCCAGCTCACCCAACCGGGACAGGTGGAATTCACCCCTCCACTTT.

This chain links TRBV29-1 with TRBJ2-3; 9 positions match TRBD2. From germline, CDR1 is SQVTM and CDR2 ANQGSEA. This CDR3 has 15 residues. V lost 2 bases to trimming and J lost 5 bases; unmatched junction nucleotides: 8. Here the CDR3 DNA reads TGCAGCGTTGAACGGGCGGGAGGGCGATTAGATACGCAGTATTTT. Its translation is CSVERAGGRLDTQYF.